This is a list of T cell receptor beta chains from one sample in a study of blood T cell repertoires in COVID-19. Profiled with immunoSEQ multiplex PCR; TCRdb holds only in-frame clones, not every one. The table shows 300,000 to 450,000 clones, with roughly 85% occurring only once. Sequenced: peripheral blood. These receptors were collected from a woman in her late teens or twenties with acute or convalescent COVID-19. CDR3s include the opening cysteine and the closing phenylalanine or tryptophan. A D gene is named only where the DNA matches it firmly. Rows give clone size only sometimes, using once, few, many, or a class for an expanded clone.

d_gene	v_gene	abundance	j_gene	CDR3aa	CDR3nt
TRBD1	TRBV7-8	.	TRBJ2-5	CASSWVDRGRETQYF	TGTGCCAGCAGCTGGGTAGACAGGGGGAGGGAGACCCAGTACTTC
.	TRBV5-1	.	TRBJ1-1	CASSGDGGNTEAFF	TGCGCCAGCAGCGGGGACGGGGGTAACACTGAAGCTTTCTTT
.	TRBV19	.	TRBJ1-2	CASTFDGNYGYTF	TGTGCCAGTACCTTTGACGGGAACTATGGCTACACCTTC
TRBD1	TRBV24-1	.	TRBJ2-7	CATAPGTGTYEQYF	TGTGCCACCGCCCCCGGGACAGGGACTTACGAGCAGTACTTC
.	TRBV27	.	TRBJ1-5	CASSFGGLGSNQPQHF	TGTGCCAGCAGTTTCGGAGGGCTTGGAAGCAATCAGCCCCAGCATTTT
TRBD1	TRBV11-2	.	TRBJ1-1	CASSLVGQLNTEAFF	TGTGCCAGCAGCTTAGTGGGACAGTTGAACACTGAAGCTTTCTTT
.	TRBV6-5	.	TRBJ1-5	CASSYGQSNQPQHF	TGTGCCAGCAGTTACGGGCAGAGCAATCAGCCCCAGCATTTT
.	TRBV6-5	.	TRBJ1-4	CASSYEEATNEKLFF	TGTGCCAGCAGTTATGAGGAAGCAACTAATGAAAAACTGTTTTTT
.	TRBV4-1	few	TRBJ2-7	CASSYTGYEQYF	TGCGCCAGCAGCTACACAGGGTACGAGCAGTACTTC
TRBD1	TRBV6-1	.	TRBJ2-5	CASSEQNRGSETQYF	TGTGCCAGCAGTGAACAGAACAGGGGTAGTGAGACCCAGTACTTC
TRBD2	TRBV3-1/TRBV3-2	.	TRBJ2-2	CASSQPGLAGVGGELFF	TGTGCCAGCAGCCAACCGGGACTAGCGGGAGTAGGCGGGGAGCTGTTTTTT
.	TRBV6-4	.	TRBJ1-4	CASITTSTNEKLFF	TGTGCCAGCATTACGACATCAACTAATGAAAAACTGTTTTTT
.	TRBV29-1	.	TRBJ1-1	CSVTRLPGSGVEAFF	TGCAGCGTTACTCGGTTACCGGGATCAGGGGTCGAAGCTTTCTTT
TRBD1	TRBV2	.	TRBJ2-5	CASSRDRQETQYF	TGTGCCAGCAGCCGGGACAGGCAAGAGACCCAGTACTTC
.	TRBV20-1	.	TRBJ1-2	CSASWGVRVGYTF	TGCAGTGCTAGTTGGGGGGTCCGCGTTGGCTACACCTTC
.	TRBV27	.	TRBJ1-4	CASSLSGQGEKLFF	TGTGCCAGCAGTTTATCGGGACAAGGAGAAAAACTGTTTTTT
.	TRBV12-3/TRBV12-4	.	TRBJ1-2	CASSERDGYTF	TGTGCCAGCAGCGAGCGGGATGGCTACACCTTC
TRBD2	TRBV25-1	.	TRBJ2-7	CASSEGAGAYEQYF	TGTGCCAGCAGTGAAGGGGCGGGGGCCTACGAGCAGTACTTC
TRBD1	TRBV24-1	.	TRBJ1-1	CATSDPGQACLVEAFF	TGTGCCACCAGTGATCCGGGACAGGCCTGCTTAGTTGAAGCTTTCTTT
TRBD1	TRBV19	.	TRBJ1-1	CASSPRDRIVTEAFF	TGTGCTTCCAGCCCCCGGGACAGGATTGTCACTGAAGCTTTCTTT
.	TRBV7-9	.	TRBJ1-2	CASSLGGQGLGYTF	TGTGCCAGCAGCTTAGGAGGTCAGGGCTTGGGCTACACCTTC
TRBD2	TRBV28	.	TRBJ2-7	CASRGGSPFYEQYF	TGTGCCAGCAGGGGGGGGTCCCCCTTCTACGAGCAGTACTTC
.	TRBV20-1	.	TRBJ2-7	CSASRAETTSYEQYF	TGCAGTGCTAGTAGAGCCGAGACTACTTCCTACGAGCAGTACTTC
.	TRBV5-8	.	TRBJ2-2	CASTDYSRGGTGELFF	TGTGCCAGCACCGACTATTCGCGGGGAGGTACCGGGGAGCTGTTTTTT
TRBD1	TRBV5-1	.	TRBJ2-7	CASSQTSYPGQSSYEQYF	TGCGCCAGCAGCCAGACTTCATACCCGGGACAGAGCTCCTACGAGCAGTACTTC
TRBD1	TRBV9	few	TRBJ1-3	CASSREGQGLSGNTIYF	TGTGCCAGCAGCCGCGAGGGACAGGGGTTGTCTGGAAACACCATATATTTT
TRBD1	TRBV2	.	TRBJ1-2	CARQGAPYYGYTF	TGTGCCAGGCAGGGGGCGCCCTACTATGGCTACACCTTC
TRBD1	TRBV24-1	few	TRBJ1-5	CATSQGGQPQHF	TGTGCCACCTCACAGGGGGGTCAGCCCCAGCATTTT
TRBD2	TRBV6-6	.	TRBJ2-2	CASSRMTSGEFTGELFF	TGTGCCAGCAGTCGGATGACTAGCGGGGAATTTACCGGGGAGCTGTTTTTT
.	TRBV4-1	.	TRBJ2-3	CASSQVPGYYTDTQYF	TGCGCCAGCAGCCAAGTACCGGGGTACTACACAGATACGCAGTATTTT
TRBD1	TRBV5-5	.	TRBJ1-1	CASSSIQGMNTEAFF	TGTGCCAGCAGCTCAATACAGGGGATGAACACTGAAGCTTTCTTT
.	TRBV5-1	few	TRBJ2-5	CASSLAGGAGETQYF	TGCGCCAGCAGCTTGGCCGGAGGGGCCGGGGAGACCCAGTACTTC
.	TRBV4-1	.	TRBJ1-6	CASSQGVYSPLHF	TGCGCCAGCAGCCAAGGAGTTTACTCACCCCTCCACTTT
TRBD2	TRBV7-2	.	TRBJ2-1	CASSLGGLAGTYNEQFF	TGTGCCAGCAGCTTAGGGGGACTAGCGGGAACATACAATGAGCAGTTCTTC